Below are 10 T cell receptor beta chains sequenced from a single sample in a study of shared clonotypes between healthy human individuals. Some clones are missing from TCRdb's copy, which holds only in-frame ones; the method was immunoSEQ multiplex PCR. The table has 1.5 million to 1.9 million clones, 95% to 99% seen once. Sequenced input: naive CD4+ T cells sorted from blood. The subset here: CD45RA+ positively selected. Receptors originate from a man aged 25 to 45 in good health.

The rearrangement uses TRBV19 and TRBJ2-7; D unresolved. The CDR3 consists of 13 residues. V was clipped by 7 bases and J by 3 bases, with 13 bases between them. Germline CDR1 is LNHDA and CDR2 is SQIVND (reference sequence). CDR3 loop: CASTHTASYEQYF. In DNA, the CDR3 is TGTGCCAGTACTCATACGGCTAGCTACGAGCAGTACTTC. The variable domain in full, with the rest retrieved from reference TRBV19 and TRBJ2-7, is DGGITQSPKYLFRKEGQNVTLSCEQNLNHDAMYWYRQDPGQGLRLIYYSQIVNDFQKGDIAEGYSVSREKKESFPLTVTSAQKNPTAFYLCASTHTASYEQYFGPGTRLTVT.

The chain couples TRBV19 to TRBJ1-5; a weak D match, TRBD1 (5 bases). There are 15 residues in the CDR3. V gave up 5 bases and J gave up 11 bases, with 22 bases separating them. Germline V CDR1 and CDR2: LNHDA, SQIVND (reference sequence). As DNA, the CDR3 is TGTGCCAGTAGTCTCCAACCGGGACCCTTTTCGGCCCAGCATTTT. Translation: CASSLQPGPFSAQHF.

This rearrangement joins TRBV5-4 to TRBJ2-1, with a possible D match to TRBD1 (5 bases). The germline gives CDR1 SGHNT, CDR2 YYREEE (reference sequence). Between the trimmed V and J ends, which lost 4 bases and 5 bases, there was a span of 16 bases. CDR3 size: 15 residues. The CDR3 loop is CASSLIWGRDNEQFF. For the CDR3, the DNA is TGTGCCAGCAGCCTCATCTGGGGCCGTGACAATGAGCAGTTCTTC. Combining the CDR3 with reference TRBV5-4 and TRBJ2-1 gives the whole variable domain ETGVTQSPTHLIKTRGQQVTLRCSSQSGHNTVSWYQQALGQGPQFIFQYYREEENGRGNFPPRFSGLQFPNYSSELNVNALELDDSALYLCASSLIWGRDNEQFFGPGTRLTVL.

The chain links TRBV15 to TRBJ2-1; a weak D match, TRBD2 (6 bases). The germline CDR1 and CDR2 sequences are LNHNV and YYDKDF (reference sequence). The CDR3 length is 16 residues. The V and J ends lost 0 bases and 8 bases respectively, with 17 bases between them. The CDR3 bases are TGTGCCACCAGCAGAGAAGGAGGGCGGAATTCCTATGAGCAGTTCTTC. Translated, it gives CATSREGGRNSYEQFF.

The chain is built from TRBV7-2 and TRBJ2-2; no firm D call. Germline loops: CDR1 SGHTA, CDR2 FQGNSA. Trimming stripped 3 bases from V and 5 bases from J, with 7 bases between. The CDR3 is 13 residues long. The CDR3 nucleotides are TGTGCCAGCAGCTTGATGGTGACCGGGGAGCTGTTTTTT. It specifies CASSLMVTGELFF.

The V call is TRBV19, the J call TRBJ2-7; TRBD1 is a possible D gene (7 bases). This CDR3 comprises 15 residues. Germline V gene data show CDR1 as LNHDA and CDR2 as SQIVND (reference sequence). The V gene lost 2 bases and the J gene lost 3 bases, with 14 bases spanning the gap. The CDR3 DNA follows: TGTGCCAGTAGTATAATCGCGGGACAGAACTACGAGCAGTACTTC. This encodes CASSIIAGQNYEQYF.

The V gene is TRBV7-8, the J gene TRBJ2-7, with 8 bases that match TRBD2. The ends lost 6 bases at V and 4 bases at J; junction bases unmatched: 14. The germline gives CDR1 SGHVS, CDR2 FQNEAQ. This CDR3 is built from 16 residues. This CDR3 is CASSRTSLDFGYEQYF. The CDR3 region has the DNA TGTGCCAGCAGTCGGACTAGCCTTGACTTCGGGTACGAGCAGTACTTC.

The chain couples TRBV7-3 to TRBJ2-2; 10 positions match TRBD2. Looked up from germline, CDR1 is SGHTA and CDR2 is FQGTGA. The CDR3 contains 16 residues. With 0 bases clipped from V and 5 bases from J, the junction kept 3 bases outside the gene matches. CDR3 protein: CASSLTASGRTGELFF. For the CDR3, the DNA is TGTGCCAGCAGCTTAACGGCTAGCGGGAGAACCGGGGAGCTGTTTTTT.

To note about this clone: Other DNA sequences in the sample encode the same CDR3. This chain uses TRBV5-1 with TRBJ2-7; 7 bases agree with TRBD1. The CDR3 runs to 14 residues. Germline assignment: CDR1 SGHRS and CDR2 YFSETQ. The junction had 7 bases not matched to a gene; V was cut back by 4 bases and J by 3 bases. CDR3 region: CASSLTGTDYEQYF. CDR3 in DNA: TGCGCCAGCAGCCTAACTGGGACAGACTACGAGCAGTACTTC.

The rearrangement links TRBV11-3 to TRBJ2-3; 13 bases fit TRBD2. CDR1 SGHNT and CDR2 YENEEA come from the germline V gene. This CDR3 comprises 16 residues. J gave up 4 bases and V 5 bases, and 6 bases lay outside the gene matches. The CDR3 DNA sequence: TGTGCCAGCAGCCCCGGGACTAGCGGGAACTCAGATACGCAGTATTTT. Encoded protein: CASSPGTSGNSDTQYF.